Presented here are 7 T cell receptor beta chains from one specimen sequenced in a study of blood T cell repertoires in COVID-19. TCRdb keeps only in-frame clones here, not all; method: immunoSEQ multiplex PCR. In the table there are around 300,000 clones, around 87% of which are singletons. Sequenced input: PBMCs or T cells enriched from blood (not recorded which). Receptors were obtained from a woman aged 25 to 45 who had recovered from COVID-19.

A word on this clone: In the same sample, other DNA sequences code for this CDR3. The J gene is TRBJ2-1, the V gene TRBV19; 7 bases are shared with TRBD2. The CDR3 is 14 residues long. The germline V gene has CDR1 LNHDA and CDR2 SQIVND (reference sequence). V shed 5 bases, J shed 3 bases, and the junction held 4 bases outside the gene matches. The CDR3 nucleotides are TGTGCCAGTAGTCCGGGGGGAAGCTACAATGAGCAGTTCTTC. It encodes CASSPGGSYNEQFF.

This clone was detected only a few times. In DNA, the CDR3 is TGTGCCAGCAGTTACCTTCAGGGTTTGGGAGCTTTCTTT. It yields the protein CASSYLQGLGAFF. J is TRBJ1-1 and V is TRBV6-2 or TRBV6-3; perhaps TRBD1 as D (5 bases). Germline V gives CDR1 MNHEY, CDR2 SVGEGT. The CDR3 totals 13 residues. Deletions cut 2 bases from V and 10 bases from J, with 14 bases between.

The table lists this clone with many counts. The chain is built from TRBV27 and TRBJ2-7; perhaps TRBD2 as D (5 bases). Trimming shortened V by 3 bases and J by 9 bases, and 15 bases separated the two germline ends. The CDR3 has 13 residues. Germline V gives CDR1 MNHEY, CDR2 SMNVEV (reference sequence). CDR3 coding DNA: TGTGCCAGCAGTTTTTTGGGCCCAGAGGGGCAGTACTTC. This codes for CASSFLGPEGQYF.

The chain combines TRBV5-1 with TRBJ2-5; tentatively, D is TRBD2 (5 bases). CDR1 and CDR2 (germline): SGHRS, YFSETQ. This CDR3 is built from 16 residues. Trimming removed 0 bases at V and 2 bases at J, with 14 bases between. The chain's CDR3 is CASSLAPTGKQETQYF. The CDR3 DNA follows: TGCGCCAGCAGCTTGGCCCCTACCGGGAAGCAAGAGACCCAGTACTTC.

V is TRBV7-2 and J is TRBJ2-1; TRBD1 matches 11 bases. The germline gives CDR1 SGHTA, CDR2 FQGNSA. The CDR3 has 16 amino acids. The ends lost 5 bases at V and 3 bases at J; junction bases unmatched: 6. The CDR3 here is CASSPSGTGGYNEQFF. In DNA, the CDR3 is TGTGCCAGCAGCCCTTCCGGGACAGGGGGCTACAATGAGCAGTTCTTC. Based on the CDR3 plus reference TRBV7-2 and TRBJ2-1, the full variable domain is GAGVSQSPSNKVTEKGKDVELRCDPISGHTALYWYRQSLGQGLEFLIYFQGNSAPDKSGLPSDRFSAERTGGSVSTLTIQRTQQEDSAVYLCASSPSGTGGYNEQFFGPGTRLTVL.

This chain connects TRBV5-6 to TRBJ2-5, with TRBD1 matching 8 bases. This CDR3 is built from 16 residues. V shed 3 bases, J shed 2 bases, and the junction held 9 bases outside the gene matches. Germline-derived CDR1 and CDR2 are SGHDT and YYEEEE. The CDR3 DNA sequence: TGTGCCAGCAGCTCCCCGACAGGGGCGTATCAAGAGACCCAGTACTTC. Translating it yields CASSSPTGAYQETQYF.

J is TRBJ2-2 and V is TRBV7-2; D remains ambiguous. Germline lookup yields CDR1 SGHTA and CDR2 FQGNSA. The V end was cut by 7 bases, the J end by 6 bases, with 9 bases between. This CDR3 region has 12 residues. As DNA, the CDR3 is TGTGCCAGCAACAATGGTCCCGGGGAGCTGTTTTTT. It is translated as CASNNGPGELFF. Full variable domain (outside the CDR3, taken from reference TRBV7-2 and TRBJ2-2): GAGVSQSPSNKVTEKGKDVELRCDPISGHTALYWYRQSLGQGLEFLIYFQGNSAPDKSGLPSDRFSAERTGGSVSTLTIQRTQQEDSAVYLCASNNGPGELFFGEGSRLTVL.